A selection of T cell receptor beta chains follows, all from one sample in a study of blood T cell repertoires in COVID-19. Repertoires were generated with immunoSEQ multiplex PCR, while TCRdb's copy carries only in-frame clones and drops some. The sample lists around 88,000 clones; approximately 90% were seen once. The sequenced sample consisted of peripheral blood. The receptors originated from a man aged 55 to 70 with acute or convalescent COVID-19. The CDR3 runs from the conserved cysteine through the conserved F or W. Each record gives: CDR3 protein, CDR3 DNA, D gene, V gene, clone size, J gene. The D gene is left open where the match is weak. Size is stated for part of the rows, as once, few or many counts, or as a class when the clone is expanded.

cdr3_aa: CASSLDRGSYYGYTF
cdr3_nt: TGTGCCAGCAGCTTAGACAGGGGGAGCTACTATGGCTACACCTTC
d_call: TRBD1
v_call: TRBV7-2
clone_size: -
j_call: TRBJ1-2

cdr3_aa: CASSTGTGPYEQYF
cdr3_nt: TGTGCCAGTAGTACCGGGACAGGGCCCTACGAGCAGTACTTC
d_call: TRBD1
v_call: TRBV19
clone_size: -
j_call: TRBJ2-7

cdr3_aa: CAISRDGDRTSGSAGELFF
cdr3_nt: TGTGCCATCAGCCGAGATGGGGACAGGACTAGCGGGAGCGCCGGGGAGCTGTTTTTT
d_call: TRBD2
v_call: TRBV10-3
clone_size: -
j_call: TRBJ2-2

cdr3_aa: CASSQDRSSGRAGQYF
cdr3_nt: TGTGCCAGCAGCCAAGATCGGTCTAGCGGGAGGGCCGGGCAGTACTTC
d_call: TRBD2
v_call: TRBV3-1/TRBV3-2
clone_size: -
j_call: TRBJ2-7

cdr3_aa: CASRQGGTEAFF
cdr3_nt: TGTGCCAGCCGACAGGGGGGCACTGAAGCTTTCTTT
d_call: TRBD1
v_call: TRBV11-2
clone_size: once
j_call: TRBJ1-1

cdr3_aa: CASSPGQGNNSPLHF
cdr3_nt: TGTGCCAGCAGCCCTGGACAGGGGAATAATTCACCCCTCCACTTT
d_call: TRBD1
v_call: TRBV3-1/TRBV3-2
clone_size: -
j_call: TRBJ1-6

cdr3_aa: CATDTTYYGYTF
cdr3_nt: TGTGCCACCGACACGACCTACTATGGCTACACCTTC
d_call: -
v_call: TRBV28
clone_size: -
j_call: TRBJ1-2

cdr3_aa: CASSPTSGINYEQYF
cdr3_nt: TGTGCCAGTAGTCCGACTAGCGGGATAAACTACGAGCAGTACTTC
d_call: TRBD2
v_call: TRBV19
clone_size: -
j_call: TRBJ2-7

cdr3_aa: CASSQGGLAIDEQFF
cdr3_nt: TGTGCCAGCAGCCAAGGGGGACTAGCTATAGATGAGCAGTTCTTC
d_call: TRBD2
v_call: TRBV3-1/TRBV3-2
clone_size: -
j_call: TRBJ2-1

cdr3_aa: CSVAEGAGELFF
cdr3_nt: TGCAGCGTTGCCGAGGGGGCCGGGGAGCTGTTTTTT
d_call: -
v_call: TRBV29-1
clone_size: -
j_call: TRBJ2-2

cdr3_aa: CASGRDRGTDTQYF
cdr3_nt: TGTGCCAGCGGGCGGGACAGGGGAACAGATACGCAGTATTTT
d_call: TRBD1
v_call: TRBV11-2
clone_size: -
j_call: TRBJ2-3

cdr3_aa: CASSPSPQGTYNEQFF
cdr3_nt: TGTGCCAGCAGCCCCAGCCCTCAGGGAACCTACAATGAGCAGTTCTTC
d_call: -
v_call: TRBV9
clone_size: -
j_call: TRBJ2-1

cdr3_aa: CASSQVTGQANYGYTF
cdr3_nt: TGTGCCAGCAGCCAGGTTACGGGACAGGCTAACTATGGCTACACCTTC
d_call: TRBD1
v_call: TRBV7-9
clone_size: -
j_call: TRBJ1-2

cdr3_aa: CASSLGAGDSYNEQFF
cdr3_nt: TGTGCCAGCAGCTTAGGAGCGGGAGACTCCTACAATGAGCAGTTCTTC
d_call: TRBD2
v_call: TRBV7-9
clone_size: few
j_call: TRBJ2-1

cdr3_aa: CASSQFGTGGGLREDEQYF
cdr3_nt: TGCGCCAGCAGCCAATTTGGGACAGGGGGCGGGCTTCGGGAGGACGAGCAGTACTTC
d_call: TRBD1
v_call: TRBV4-1
clone_size: once
j_call: TRBJ2-7

cdr3_aa: CATTRVSGSFTNTQYF
cdr3_nt: TGTGCCACCACCCGGGTTAGCGGGAGCTTTACCAATACGCAGTATTTT
d_call: TRBD2
v_call: TRBV24-1
clone_size: -
j_call: TRBJ2-3

cdr3_aa: CASSLDGGDYEQYF
cdr3_nt: TGTGCCAGCAGCTTAGACGGGGGAGACTACGAGCAGTACTTC
d_call: -
v_call: TRBV7-9
clone_size: once
j_call: TRBJ2-7

cdr3_aa: CASSLGSSGTDTQYF
cdr3_nt: TGTGCCAGCAGCTTGGGTTCTAGCGGCACAGATACGCAGTATTTT
d_call: -
v_call: TRBV5-4
clone_size: -
j_call: TRBJ2-3

cdr3_aa: CASSPTWGQGRYGYTF
cdr3_nt: TGTGCCAGCAGCCCCACGTGGGGACAGGGCCGCTATGGCTACACCTTC
d_call: TRBD1
v_call: TRBV11-2
clone_size: -
j_call: TRBJ1-2

cdr3_aa: CASSPGLAGWGGELFF
cdr3_nt: TGTGCCAGTAGTCCGGGACTAGCGGGTTGGGGCGGGGAGCTGTTTTTT
d_call: TRBD2
v_call: TRBV19
clone_size: -
j_call: TRBJ2-2

cdr3_aa: CASSETSPLIYEQYF
cdr3_nt: TGTGCCAGTAGTGAAACTAGCCCGTTGATCTACGAGCAGTACTTC
d_call: -
v_call: TRBV19
clone_size: -
j_call: TRBJ2-7

cdr3_aa: CASSHPQNRTEQFF
cdr3_nt: TGCGCCAGCAGCCACCCCCAGAACCGAACCGAGCAGTTCTTC
d_call: -
v_call: TRBV4-1
clone_size: -
j_call: TRBJ2-1

cdr3_aa: CASSLTGVNTEAFF
cdr3_nt: TGTGCCAGCAGCCTGACAGGGGTGAACACTGAAGCTTTCTTT
d_call: TRBD1
v_call: TRBV11-2
clone_size: -
j_call: TRBJ1-1

cdr3_aa: CASSLVTGETQYF
cdr3_nt: TGTGCCAGCAGCTTGGTCACAGGAGAGACCCAGTACTTC
d_call: -
v_call: TRBV5-4
clone_size: -
j_call: TRBJ2-5

cdr3_aa: CASSQDSRGRTGELFF
cdr3_nt: TGTGCCAGCAGCCAAGATAGCAGGGGGCGCACCGGGGAGCTGTTTTTT
d_call: TRBD1
v_call: TRBV14
clone_size: -
j_call: TRBJ2-2

cdr3_aa: CATSDKRTDTQYF
cdr3_nt: TGTGCCACCTCGGACAAACGCACAGATACGCAGTATTTT
d_call: -
v_call: TRBV19
clone_size: -
j_call: TRBJ2-3

cdr3_aa: CASSIEQGEDSIYGYTF
cdr3_nt: TGTGCCAGTAGTATTGAACAGGGGGAGGATTCCATCTATGGCTACACCTTC
d_call: TRBD1
v_call: TRBV19
clone_size: -
j_call: TRBJ1-2

cdr3_aa: CASSIGTQEVSQPQHF
cdr3_nt: TGTGCCAGTAGTATAGGGACCCAGGAGGTCAGTCAGCCCCAGCATTTT
d_call: -
v_call: TRBV19
clone_size: -
j_call: TRBJ1-5

cdr3_aa: CAWRSAGAGNEQFF
cdr3_nt: TGTGCCTGGAGGTCTGCGGGAGCAGGCAATGAGCAGTTCTTC
d_call: TRBD2
v_call: TRBV30
clone_size: -
j_call: TRBJ2-1

cdr3_aa: CASSRDTSTDTQYF
cdr3_nt: TGTGCCAGTAGTAGGGACACCAGCACAGATACGCAGTATTTT
d_call: -
v_call: TRBV19
clone_size: -
j_call: TRBJ2-3

cdr3_aa: CASSEETRRGQPQHF
cdr3_nt: TGTGCCAGCAGTGAAGAAACCCGGAGAGGTCAGCCCCAGCATTTT
d_call: -
v_call: TRBV2
clone_size: -
j_call: TRBJ1-5

cdr3_aa: CASSPGVRTNTEAFF
cdr3_nt: TGTGCCAGCAGCCCAGGGGTCCGAACGAACACTGAAGCTTTCTTT
d_call: -
v_call: TRBV7-8
clone_size: -
j_call: TRBJ1-1

cdr3_aa: CASSQDRLAGTYEQYF
cdr3_nt: TGCGCCAGCAGCCAGGACCGACTAGCGGGAACCTACGAGCAGTACTTC
d_call: TRBD2
v_call: TRBV4-3
clone_size: -
j_call: TRBJ2-7

cdr3_aa: CASSQDNGLAKNIQYF
cdr3_nt: TGCGCCAGCAGCCAAGATAACGGACTAGCCAAAAACATTCAGTACTTC
d_call: -
v_call: TRBV4-3
clone_size: -
j_call: TRBJ2-4

cdr3_aa: CASSVNLAGDTDTQYF
cdr3_nt: TGTGCCAGCAGCGTAAACCTAGCGGGAGATACAGATACGCAGTATTTT
d_call: TRBD2
v_call: TRBV9
clone_size: -
j_call: TRBJ2-3

cdr3_aa: CSASTREGSETQYF
cdr3_nt: TGCAGTGCTAGTACGCGGGAGGGGAGCGAGACCCAGTACTTC
d_call: TRBD2
v_call: TRBV20-1
clone_size: few
j_call: TRBJ2-5

cdr3_aa: CASSSPRDRVYEQYF
cdr3_nt: TGTGCCAGCAGTTCTCCCCGGGACAGGGTCTACGAGCAGTACTTC
d_call: TRBD1
v_call: TRBV28
clone_size: -
j_call: TRBJ2-7

cdr3_aa: CASSFSTGTDNYNEQFF
cdr3_nt: TGTGCCAGCAGCTTTTCTACCGGGACAGATAACTACAATGAGCAGTTCTTC
d_call: TRBD1
v_call: TRBV7-9
clone_size: once
j_call: TRBJ2-1

cdr3_aa: CASSDYRATGAKNIQYF
cdr3_nt: TGTGCCAGTAGTGATTACAGGGCGACTGGGGCCAAAAACATTCAGTACTTC
d_call: -
v_call: TRBV19
clone_size: -
j_call: TRBJ2-4

cdr3_aa: CASSVVDRGTGGYTF
cdr3_nt: TGTGCCAGCAGCGTAGTGGACAGGGGGACGGGTGGCTACACCTTC
d_call: TRBD1
v_call: TRBV9
clone_size: -
j_call: TRBJ1-2

cdr3_aa: CASSFTGGLGGYTF
cdr3_nt: TGTGCCAGCAGTTTTACAGGGGGCCTTGGGGGCTACACCTTC
d_call: TRBD1
v_call: TRBV28
clone_size: -
j_call: TRBJ1-2

cdr3_aa: CASSSTAGEPQHF
cdr3_nt: TGTGCCAGCAGTTCGACGGCGGGGGAGCCCCAGCATTTT
d_call: -
v_call: TRBV27
clone_size: -
j_call: TRBJ1-5

cdr3_aa: CASSQFGSGTGVRGYTF
cdr3_nt: TGTGCCAGCAGCCAGTTCGGGTCCGGGACAGGGGTTCGTGGCTACACCTTC
d_call: TRBD1
v_call: TRBV14
clone_size: -
j_call: TRBJ1-2

cdr3_aa: CATSATGNYGYTF
cdr3_nt: TGTGCCACCAGTGCGACGGGTAACTATGGCTACACCTTC
d_call: -
v_call: TRBV24-1
clone_size: -
j_call: TRBJ1-2

cdr3_aa: CASSQEVQGYGNTIYF
cdr3_nt: TGTGCCAGCAGCCAAGAAGTGCAGGGTTACGGAAACACCATATATTTT
d_call: -
v_call: TRBV3-1/TRBV3-2
clone_size: -
j_call: TRBJ1-3

cdr3_aa: CASSWGLAGVGQFF
cdr3_nt: TGTGCCAGCAGTTGGGGACTAGCGGGAGTAGGGCAGTTCTTC
d_call: TRBD2
v_call: TRBV28
clone_size: -
j_call: TRBJ2-1

cdr3_aa: CASSQEDISTDTQYF
cdr3_nt: TGTGCCAGCAGCCAAGAGGACATAAGCACAGATACGCAGTATTTT
d_call: -
v_call: TRBV3-1/TRBV3-2
clone_size: -
j_call: TRBJ2-3

cdr3_aa: CASSLDRGPPFVTYQETQYF
cdr3_nt: TGTGCCAGCAGCTTGGACAGGGGTCCCCCTTTTGTCACGTACCAAGAGACCCAGTACTTC
d_call: TRBD1
v_call: TRBV5-4
clone_size: -
j_call: TRBJ2-5

cdr3_aa: CASSFYSEAFF
cdr3_nt: TGTGCCAGCAGTTTTTATAGCGAAGCTTTCTTT
d_call: -
v_call: TRBV28
clone_size: -
j_call: TRBJ1-1

cdr3_aa: CASNSGNQPQHF
cdr3_nt: TGTGCCAGCAACTCGGGAAATCAGCCCCAGCATTTT
d_call: -
v_call: TRBV2
clone_size: once
j_call: TRBJ1-5

cdr3_aa: CASRARTGDYGYTF
cdr3_nt: TGTGCCAGCAGAGCCCGGACAGGAGACTATGGCTACACCTTC
d_call: TRBD1
v_call: TRBV6-6
clone_size: -
j_call: TRBJ1-2

cdr3_aa: CASSLDRTPGAGTQYF
cdr3_nt: TGTGCCAGCAGCTTAGATAGGACCCCGGGAGCTGGGACCCAGTACTTC
d_call: -
v_call: TRBV11-2
clone_size: -
j_call: TRBJ2-5

cdr3_aa: CARSLYRSSGSSTDTQYF
cdr3_nt: TGTGCCAGAAGCTTGTACAGAAGTAGCGGGAGTTCCACAGATACGCAGTATTTT
d_call: TRBD2
v_call: TRBV5-3
clone_size: -
j_call: TRBJ2-3

cdr3_aa: CASSAVQGPTDTDTQYF
cdr3_nt: TGTGCCAGCAGCGCCGTGCAAGGCCCGACAGACACAGATACGCAGTATTTT
d_call: -
v_call: TRBV9
clone_size: -
j_call: TRBJ2-3

cdr3_aa: CASSQDRGKGQPQHF
cdr3_nt: TGTGCCAGCAGCCAAGACAGGGGAAAGGGGCAGCCCCAGCATTTT
d_call: -
v_call: TRBV4-2
clone_size: -
j_call: TRBJ1-5

cdr3_aa: CASEGTGGTNTQYF
cdr3_nt: TGTGCCAGCGAGGGGACAGGGGGCACAAATACGCAGTATTTT
d_call: TRBD1
v_call: TRBV5-5
clone_size: -
j_call: TRBJ2-3

cdr3_aa: CASSSGGGDNQPQHF
cdr3_nt: TGTGCCAGCAGCTCCGGGGGAGGGGATAATCAGCCCCAGCATTTT
d_call: -
v_call: TRBV7-2
clone_size: -
j_call: TRBJ1-5